The sequence of this TCR beta chain was determined in a study of T cells in Graves' hyperthyroidism and ophthalmopathy. Germline CDR1 and CDR2: MNHEY and SVGAGI. The length of the CDR3 is 15 residues. V was trimmed by 4 bases and J by 1 base, leaving 11 bases between them. The source material, RNA transcripts, was used to amplify TCR beta CDR3 regions. The primer set for the first-round RT-PCR of the TCR CDR3 was HTBI. TCRdb fed the multiplex PCR reads into MiXCR, producing one record per CDR3 protein. This sample carries about 200,000 distinct CDR3 sequences, less than 20% of them seen once, and the ten largest clones take about 56%.

This clonotype was obtained from a woman in her forties or fifties with Graves' hyperthyroidism. The sample was blood. This chain connects TRBV6-5 to TRBJ1-3; D is unresolved. The CDR3 DNA reads as TGTGCCAGCAGTTGGCGGGATGGGTCTGGAAACACCATATATTTT. Protein product: CASSWRDGSGNTIYF.